This TCR beta chain was identified in a study of lung T cells in sarcoidosis with Löfgren's syndrome. This clonotype was observed many times. TCRdb redid the calling of the reads with MiXCR, one entry per CDR3 protein. The sample lists 58,000 or so distinct CDR3 sequences, 21% occurring once. The origin of this receptor is a human donor with sarcoidosis (Löfgren's syndrome or another form), or a control subject (not recorded which). The sequenced material came from CD4+ T cells from PBMCs.

CDR3 DNA sequence: TGTGCCAGTAGTATAGCCGCGGGAGCCTACGAGCAGTACTTC. It codes for CASSIAAGAYEQYF. The chain has TRBV19 and TRBJ2-7; 7 bases are a match to TRBD2. Looked up from germline, CDR1 is LNHDA and CDR2 is SQIVND (reference sequence). CDR3 size: 14 residues. Losses at the gene ends were 1 base for V and 2 bases for J; bases not matched to a gene: 2.